This TCR beta chain was observed in a study of cytomegalovirus exposure and HLA in healthy donors. CDR1 and CDR2 (germline): MDHEN, SYDVKM. The J segment lost 11 bases and the V segment lost 3 bases, leaving 9 bases of the junction unmatched. The CDR3 runs 14 residues. This clone was detected only once. PCR amplification relied on 60 Vbeta primers (plus 13 Jbeta primers). The data were produced by immunoSEQ multiplex PCR, yet TCRdb's version contains in-frame clones alone and is incomplete. In the table there are about 160,000 clones, about 80% of which are singletons. The chain joins TRBV28 to TRBJ2-3; 9 bases align to TRBD1. Material for sequencing was PBMCs. This clonotype was obtained from a man aged 25 to 40 in good health and CMV-seropositive. The CDR3 DNA reads as TGTGCCAGCAGTTTGGGGGACAGGGCTGGTGAGCAGTATTTT. This encodes CASSLGDRAGEQYF.